The clone carrying this TCR beta chain has a count of ten or more. This entry belongs to a study of breast tumors, draining lymph nodes, adjacent tissues. TCRdb re-called the multiplex PCR reads through MiXCR, storing one row per CDR3 protein. The table includes some 120,000 distinct CDR3 sequences, less than 20% detected once. Axillary draining lymph nodes of breast cancer patients supplied the node samples. This receptor was identified in a female donor with breast cancer. Some clones in this sample may be carry-over from other donors' samples. Specimen: axillary lymph node tissue.

In DNA form, the CDR3 reads TGTGCCACCAGCAGAGACAGGGGGTACACAGATACGCAGTATTTT. Amino acids: CATSRDRGYTDTQYF. The J gene is TRBJ2-3, the V gene TRBV15; 7 nucleotides match TRBD1. Germline lookup yields CDR1 LNHNV and CDR2 YYDKDF (reference sequence). V dropped 0 bases and J dropped 2; count of bases not matched to a gene: 2. The CDR3 runs to 15 residues.